The 11 T cell receptor beta chains below were found in one sample sequenced in a study of vaccination effects on CD4 cells after COVID-19. Libraries were prepared by immunoSEQ multiplex PCR; TCRdb keeps only in-frame clonotypes and omits some of them. The sample includes around 49,000 clones, around 80% of them seen just once. Prior to sequencing, the ViraFEST assay stimulated PBMC with viral peptide pools, which expanded the antigen-specific CD4+ T cells. With approximately ten days of culture completed, CD4+ T cells were isolated. A PCR test confirmed that the person had SARS-CoV-2 infection between March and December 2020. No antigen has been identified for these receptors. The source was CD4+ T cells from PBMCs cultured with a peptide pool, collected before COVID-19 vaccination. The source is a human donor who had a prior SARS-CoV-2 infection.

The genes are TRBV7-2 and TRBJ2-5; 7 nucleotides line up with TRBD1. The V segment lost 1 base and the J segment 7 bases; nucleotides outside the gene matches: 6. The CDR3 has 14 amino acids. In germline, CDR1 is SGHTA, CDR2 FQGNSA. CDR3 DNA sequence: TGTGCCAGCAGCTTAGGGGGCGCAGGGGGGACCCAGTACTTC. This translates into CASSLGGAGGTQYF.

V and J are TRBV15 and TRBJ1-5; a possible D gene is TRBD1 (5 bases). CDR3 length: 19 residues. V was cut by 3 bases and J by 0 bases, with 21 bases left in between. Germline CDR1 and CDR2: LNHNV and YYDKDF (reference sequence). The CDR3 here is CATSRENRDPHYSNQPQHF. The CDR3 DNA reads as TGTGCCACCAGCAGGGAAAACCGGGACCCGCACTATAGCAATCAGCCCCAGCATTTT.

V usage is TRBV11-3 and J usage is TRBJ2-1; no definite D call. V was pared by 5 bases and J by 0 bases, with 8 bases between. There are 14 residues in the CDR3. Looked up from germline, CDR1 is SGHNT and CDR2 is YENEEA. CDR3 in amino acids: CASSVRSSYNEQFF. CDR3 DNA sequence: TGTGCCAGCAGCGTTCGGAGCTCCTACAATGAGCAGTTCTTC.

The chain is built from TRBV6-1 and TRBJ2-1; D gene uncertain. The CDR3 loop spans 14 amino acids. CDR1 is MNHNS, CDR2 SASEGT, per germline. Trimming took 0 bases from V and 6 from J, leaving 9 bases between them. In nucleotides, the CDR3 is TGTGCCAGCAGTGAAGCTGACTGGGGCAATGAGCAGTTCTTC. Its protein product is CASSEADWGNEQFF.

This chain uses TRBV5-1 with TRBJ2-7, with a tentative D call TRBD1 (7 bases). This CDR3 is 13 amino acids long. CDR1 and CDR2 (germline): SGHRS, YFSETQ. V was shortened by 3 bases and J by 5 bases, with 12 bases between the two germline ends. CDR3: CASSWTGGDEQYF. DNA for the CDR3: TGCGCCAGCAGCTGGACAGGAGGGGACGAGCAGTACTTC. The entire variable domain, with the rest obtained from reference TRBV5-1 and TRBJ2-7, is as follows: KAGVTQTPRYLIKTRGQQVTLSCSPISGHRSVSWYQQTPGQGLQFLFEYFSETQRNKGNFPGRFSGRQFSNSRSEMNVSTLELGDSALYLCASSWTGGDEQYFGPGTRLTVT.

This sequence joins TRBV9 and TRBJ1-4, with a tentative D call TRBD1 (5 bases). Trimming removed 0 bases at V and 10 bases at J, with 13 bases between. Germline CDR1 SGDLS, CDR2 YYNGEE. The CDR3 length is 14 residues. The CDR3 bases are TGTGCCAGCAGCGTAGGGACAACGGGTGGAAAACTGTTTTTT. Its translation is CASSVGTTGGKLFF.

This chain joins TRBV6-2 or TRBV6-3 and TRBJ1-6; 9 bases map to TRBD1. Losses at the gene ends were 6 bases for V and 2 bases for J; bases not matched to a gene: 5. The CDR3 consists of 16 residues. CDR1 is MNHEY and CDR2 is SVGEGT in the germline V gene. CDR3 loop: CASSDRGAAYNSPLHF. The CDR3, as DNA: TGTGCCAGCAGCGACAGGGGGGCGGCCTATAATTCACCCCTCCACTTT.

This rearrangement joins TRBV4-2 to TRBJ2-5; TRBD1 matches 8 bases. J lost 5 bases, V lost 1 base, and 6 bases had no gene match. This CDR3 comprises 15 residues. Germline assignment: CDR1 LGHNA and CDR2 YNFKEQ. DNA for the CDR3: TGTGCCAGCAGCCAAGGGGGACAGGCCCGCGAGACCCAGTACTTC. This translates into CASSQGGQARETQYF.

The chain employs TRBV3-1 (or the pseudogene TRBV3-2) and TRBJ2-7, with D possibly being TRBD2 (6 bases). Germline CDR1 and CDR2: LGHDT and YNNKEL (reference sequence). The CDR3 totals 13 residues. V dropped 4 bases and J dropped 6 bases, with 13 bases sitting between them. The chain's CDR3 is CASSLFGRTEQYF. CDR3 nucleotides: TGTGCCAGCAGCCTCTTCGGGAGAACCGAGCAGTACTTC.

This sequence joins TRBV6-2 or TRBV6-3 and TRBJ1-5; D unclear. This CDR3 has 15 amino acids. V lost 2 bases to trimming and J lost 4 bases, with 12 bases between them. From germline, CDR1 is MNHEY and CDR2 SVGEGT. The CDR3 loop is CASSYRGSRNQPQHF. DNA of the CDR3: TGTGCCAGCAGTTACCGGGGAAGCAGAAATCAGCCCCAGCATTTT.

The chain carries TRBV9 and TRBJ2-1, with D hard to call. The CDR3 runs 16 residues. With 4 bases removed from V and 3 bases from J, the gap between germline ends came to 17 bases. Germline V gene data show CDR1 as SGDLS and CDR2 as YYNGEE. The CDR3 nucleotides are TGTGCCAGCAGCCTGGGGATCTCGAGTTACTACAATGAGCAGTTCTTC. Its protein product is CASSLGISSYYNEQFF.